This T cell receptor beta chain is drawn from a study of blood T cell repertoires in COVID-19. Whole-study context: Acute and convalescent COVID-19 specimens originated in the United States, Italy and Spain.

Measured with immunoSEQ multiplex PCR; TCRdb has only the in-frame clones, and not every one. Here the sample spans hundreds of thousands of clones, approximately 88% being singletons. Trimming cost V 5 bases and J 7 bases, with 18 bases left between them. Per germline, CDR1 SEHNR and CDR2 FQNEAQ (reference sequence). The CDR3 length is 16 residues. This rearrangement joins TRBV7-9 to TRBJ1-6; D is possibly TRBD1 (5 bases). This clonotype was sampled from a man in his forties with acute or convalescent COVID-19. Sequenced input: peripheral blood. The CDR3 loop reads CASSKGGTLGNSPLHF. The CDR3 nucleotides are TGTGCCAGCAGCAAAGGAGGGACTTTAGGAAATTCACCCCTCCACTTT.